The TCR beta chain described here comes from a study of blood T cell repertoires in COVID-19. TCRdb's table, derived via immunoSEQ multiplex PCR, lists solely in-frame clones and lacks some. The table includes 160,000 or so clones, around 74% detected once. The CDR3 sequence is 15 residues long. Trimming stripped 1 base from V and 0 bases from J, with 12 bases between. Germline-derived CDR1 and CDR2 are GTSNPN and SVGIG (reference sequence). The V gene is TRBV30, the J gene TRBJ1-2; D call uncertain. The receptor's source is a woman aged 60-75 years with COVID-19, enrolled during active disease. Sequenced input: peripheral blood. The CDR3 protein is CAWSASVLANYGYTF. The CDR3 bases are TGTGCCTGGAGTGCGTCGGTACTAGCTAACTATGGCTACACCTTC.